The 21 T cell receptor beta chains below come from one sample, sequenced in a study of OX40 agonist ivuxolimab in advanced cancers. Libraries came from the immunoSEQ multiplex PCR assay. In TCRdb, the immuneACCESS table is reduced to in-frame sequences with V and J assigned. These tables do not hold every clone; where another copy was compared, an unresolved V gene accounts for under half, and the others remain unexplained. In this sample the table shows under 50,000 clones, 75% to 90% of which occur a single time. The top ten clonotypes cover 25% to 40% of the sample. This material consisted of CD4+ or CD8+ T cells sorted from blood, taken in a trial of the OX40 agonist ivuxolimab. These receptors were collected from an adult with an advanced solid tumor such as melanoma, head and neck, liver or kidney cancer.

The chain recombines TRBV7-3 with TRBJ2-3; TRBD1 might be the D (5 bases). CDR1 SGHTA and CDR2 FQGTGA come from the germline V gene. The CDR3 is made up of 15 amino acids. The V gene lost 2 bases and the J gene lost 4 bases, with 13 bases spanning the gap. DNA for the CDR3: TGTGCCAGCAGCTTAGTAGGGGCCTTGGCAGATACGCAGTATTTT. Protein: CASSLVGALADTQYF.

V usage is TRBV27 and J usage is TRBJ1-1; perhaps TRBD1 as D (5 bases). This CDR3 is 14 amino acids long. V was cut by 6 bases and J by 1 base, with 12 bases left in between. CDR1 is MNHEY and CDR2 is SMNVEV in the germline V gene (reference sequence). The CDR3 nucleotides are TGTGCCAGCAGGTGGGGCGTTGGGAACACTGAAGCTTTCTTT. It is translated as CASRWGVGNTEAFF.

This clone was recorded only once. The chain employs TRBV27 and TRBJ2-5; TRBD2 aligns across 9 bases. CDR1 is MNHEY, CDR2 SMNVEV, per germline (reference sequence). The CDR3 runs 14 residues. V was pared by 4 bases and J by 4 bases, with 4 bases of the junction left unmatched. CDR3 bases: TGTGCCAGCAGTTCGGGACTAGCACTAGAGACCCAGTACTTC. Translated, it gives CASSSGLALETQYF.

By frequency in the sample, this clone is medium-sized. The CDR3, as DNA: TGCAGTGCTAGAGGGGGCGAGCAGTACTTC. This translates into CSARGGEQYF. V usage is TRBV20-1 and J usage is TRBJ2-7; D is unclear. This CDR3 has 10 amino acids. Trimming pared 1 base from V and 6 bases from J, leaving 4 bases between. Germline CDR1 DFQATT, CDR2 SNEGSKA (reference sequence).

V and J are TRBV9 and TRBJ2-1, with TRBD1 identical over 7 bases. The CDR3 extends over 15 amino acids. Trimming took 0 bases from V and 4 from J; bases not matched to a gene: 4. CDR1 SGDLS and CDR2 YYNGEE come from the germline V gene. The CDR3 spells CASSVAGTAYNEQFF. The CDR3 nucleotides read TGTGCCAGCAGCGTAGCAGGGACAGCATACAATGAGCAGTTCTTC.

This clone was recorded only once. The chain combines TRBV7-9 with TRBJ2-7, with unresolved D. The germline V gene has CDR1 SEHNR and CDR2 FQNEAQ (reference sequence). The CDR3 sequence is 14 residues long. The V end lost 5 bases, the J end lost 3 bases, and 14 bases lay between the germline ends. The CDR3 is CASSPTGTIYEQYF. The CDR3 DNA sequence: TGTGCCAGCAGCCCCACTGGAACAATCTACGAGCAGTACTTC. Full variable domain (remainder filled in from reference TRBV7-9 and TRBJ2-7): DTGVSQNPRHKITKRGQNVTFRCDPISEHNRLYWYRQTLGQGPEFLTYFQNEAQLEKSRLLSDRFSAERPKGSFSTLEIQRTEQGDSAMYLCASSPTGTIYEQYFGPGTRLTVT.

CDR3 sequence reads: CASSLDSGGPDPEQFF. As DNA, the CDR3 is TGCGCCAGCAGCTTGGATAGCGGGGGGCCGGATCCTGAGCAGTTCTTC. This chain uses TRBV5-1 with TRBJ2-1; TRBD2 agrees at 10 bases. V lost 0 bases to trimming and J lost 9 bases; unmatched junction nucleotides: 9. The CDR3 length is 16 residues. Germline CDR1 and CDR2: SGHRS and YFSETQ.

The chain recombines TRBV27 with TRBJ2-7; TRBD1 agrees at 9 bases. The germline V gene encodes CDR1 MNHEY and CDR2 SMNVEV (reference sequence). The V and J ends lost 5 bases and 3 bases, in that order; junction bases with no gene match: 5. CDR3 length: 14 residues. The CDR3, as DNA: TGTGCCAGCAGTCAGACAGGGGGAAGCTACGAGCAGTACTTC. It specifies CASSQTGGSYEQYF.

This clone has only one observation. The V gene is TRBV28, the J gene TRBJ2-7; no clear D gene. CDR1 MDHEN and CDR2 SYDVKM come from the germline V gene. V was shortened by 2 bases and J by 5 bases, with 13 bases between the two germline ends. CDR3 length: 14 residues. CDR3 residues: CASSLGRLANEQYF. In DNA, the CDR3 is TGTGCCAGCAGTTTAGGCCGGCTGGCGAACGAGCAGTACTTC.

This chain joins TRBV6-9 and TRBJ2-1, with D unresolved. Germline CDR1 and CDR2: MNHGY and SVAAGI. The length of the CDR3 is 11 residues. V was shortened by 3 bases and J by 9 bases, with 6 bases between the two germline ends. CDR3 DNA: TGTGCCAGCAGTTACGGCCCTGAGCAGTTCTTC. Translation gives CASSYGPEQFF.

This chain uses TRBV7-2 with TRBJ2-1; no definite D call. Germline CDR1 reads SGHTA; CDR2 reads FQGNSA. This CDR3 region has 16 residues. Trimming removed 1 base at V and 4 bases at J, with 14 bases between. CDR3 in DNA: TGTGCCAGCAGCTTAGACCCTCGCGGCCGGTACAATGAGCAGTTCTTC. Protein: CASSLDPRGRYNEQFF.

The V gene is TRBV6-6, the J gene TRBJ2-5, with D possibly TRBD1 on 6 matching bases. CDR3 length: 15 residues. V lost 6 bases and J 1 base, leaving 15 bases between the germline ends. The germline CDR1 and CDR2 sequences are MNHNY and SVGAGI (reference sequence). The CDR3 bases are TGTGCCAGCAGCCAGGGGTTGGGGATCCAAGAGACCCAGTACTTC. Its translation: CASSQGLGIQETQYF.

V is TRBV11-1 and J is TRBJ2-5, with D maybe TRBD2 (6 bases). CDR3 length: 15 residues. Looked up from germline, CDR1 is SGHAT and CDR2 is FQDESV (reference sequence). V lost 1 base, J lost 7 bases, and 16 bases lay in between. The CDR3: CASSLGGGLPGTQYF. The DNA of the CDR3 is TGTGCCAGCAGCTTAGGGGGAGGCCTCCCTGGGACCCAGTACTTC. Variable domain in full (rest from reference TRBV11-1 and TRBJ2-5): EAEVAQSPRYKITEKSQAVAFWCDPISGHATLYWYRQILGQGPELLVQFQDESVVDDSQLPKDRFSAERLKGVDSTLKIQPAELGDSAMYLCASSLGGGLPGTQYFGPGTRLLVL.

In nucleotides, the CDR3 is TGTGCCGCCGTGGGGGCAGGAGGTGAAGATACGCAGTATTTT. It specifies CAAVGAGGEDTQYF. The J gene is TRBJ2-3, the V gene TRBV10-3; perhaps TRBD1 as D (6 bases). Germline loops: CDR1 ENHRY, CDR2 SYGVKD. There are 14 residues in the CDR3. The germline V and J ends were trimmed by 11 bases and 5 bases, with 20 bases remaining between them.

The chain links TRBV27 to TRBJ2-7; the match to TRBD1 covers 8 bases. The V gene end was trimmed by 2 bases and the J gene end by 3 bases; junction bases not matched to a gene: 6. The CDR3 contains 15 residues. Looked up from germline, CDR1 is MNHEY and CDR2 is SMNVEV (reference sequence). The CDR3: CASSLGQGRNYEQYF. CDR3 DNA: TGTGCCAGCAGTTTAGGACAGGGAAGAAACTACGAGCAGTACTTC.

The CDR3 is CASSMGPSSYNEQFF. CDR3 nucleotide sequence: TGTGCCAGTAGTATGGGCCCGAGCTCCTACAATGAGCAGTTCTTC. The rearrangement joins TRBV19 to TRBJ2-1; D is unresolved. CDR1 and CDR2 from the germline V gene are LNHDA and SQIVND (reference sequence). Trimming left V 3 bases short and J 0 bases short, with 9 bases between. This CDR3 comprises 15 residues.

The genes are TRBV4-1 and TRBJ2-1, with 10 bases identical to TRBD1. The germline gives CDR1 MGHRA, CDR2 YSYEKL. CDR3 size: 17 residues. V shed 9 bases, J shed 3 bases, and the junction held 14 bases outside the gene matches. The chain's CDR3 is CASKGKWGDRGYNEQFF. The CDR3 region has the DNA TGCGCCAGTAAGGGAAAATGGGGGGACAGGGGCTACAATGAGCAGTTCTTC.

The chain is built from TRBV6-1 and TRBJ1-5; D is perhaps TRBD1 (5 bases). This CDR3 region has 15 residues. Deletions cut 4 bases from V and 1 base from J, with 11 bases between. Germline CDR1 and CDR2: MNHNS and SASEGT. The CDR3, as DNA: TGTGCCAGCAGTGGGGGGTACCTAAGCAATCAGCCCCAGCATTTT. Protein product: CASSGGYLSNQPQHF.

CDR3 region: CASSLVNDNTDTQYF. Here the CDR3 DNA reads TGTGCCAGCAGCTTGGTCAATGATAACACAGATACGCAGTATTTT. The genes are TRBV5-6 and TRBJ2-3; D ambiguous. This CDR3 spans 15 amino acids. Germline V gene data show CDR1 as SGHDT and CDR2 as YYEEEE. Deletions cut 0 bases from V and 2 bases from J, with 10 bases between. Variable domain in full (rest from reference TRBV5-6 and TRBJ2-3): DAGVTQSPTHLIKTRGQQVTLRCSPKSGHDTVSWYQQALGQGPQFIFQYYEEEERQRGNFPDRFSGHQFPNYSSELNVNALLLGDSALYLCASSLVNDNTDTQYFGPGTRLTVL.

The rearrangement uses TRBV9 and TRBJ2-1, with TRBD2 matching 7 bases. This CDR3 comprises 15 residues. Looked up from germline, CDR1 is SGDLS and CDR2 is YYNGEE. V shed 0 bases and J 9 bases; nucleotides not matched to a gene: 9. CDR3 DNA sequence: TGTGCCAGCAGCGTAGCTACGGCGGGAGAGGTTGAGCAGTTCTTC. Amino acids: CASSVATAGEVEQFF. Full variable domain (rest looked up from reference TRBV9 and TRBJ2-1): DSGVTQTPKHLITATGQRVTLRCSPRSGDLSVYWYQQSLDQGLQFLIQYYNGEERAKGNILERFSAQQFPDLHSELNLSSLELGDSALYFCASSVATAGEVEQFFGPGTRLTVL.

V and J are TRBV29-1 and TRBJ2-7; 8 bases fit TRBD1. The length of the CDR3 is 14 residues. V was clipped by 2 bases and J by 3 bases; unmatched bases: 6. Germline assignment: CDR1 SQVTM and CDR2 ANQGSEA. CDR3 sequence (DNA): TGCAGCGTTGAACTTGGACAGGGAGACTACGAGCAGTACTTC. Translating gives CSVELGQGDYEQYF.